This T cell receptor (beta chain) derives from a study of cytomegalovirus exposure and HLA in healthy donors (TCRdb year 2017). Background for the entire study: An earlier analysis of 587 of the donors reported approximately 260 Gb of sequence data and 90 million to 120 million unique TCR beta sequences obtained from around 170 million T cells. An early release covering 550 to 700 HLA-typed donors comprised roughly 300 gigabases of sequencing data and around 80 million unique TCR sequences. Among the roughly 400 genotyped donors, 81% belonged to the genetic ancestry cluster associated with self-reported Caucasian donors. The study aimed to test whether cataloging public T cell receptors could reveal signatures of past pathogen exposure. The study used immunosequencing to profile the T cell repertoires of around 600 subjects and linked those repertoires to cytomegalovirus serostatus. A separate validation cohort of about 110 different subjects was used in addition to the approximately 670-subject first cohort. The study combined high-throughput TCR immunosequencing, statistical association of individual TCRs with disease status, and machine learning to predict cytomegalovirus infection status. A later analysis re-analyzed previously published TCR beta repertoires from approximately 670 donors and added high-resolution HLA genotyping to study TCR occurrence patterns. In the later analysis, no new phenotypic data were used to find candidate immune exposures; instead, reliance was placed on TCR beta sequences and their occurrence across donors. In an earlier analysis of roughly 600 of the donors, high-throughput TCR beta sequencing was used to judge whether each TCR beta V gene segment behaved as functional or pseudogenic. Alongside the repertoire data, information on donor age, sex, ethnicity and CMV serostatus was compiled. Genome-wide SNP genotypes for about 65% of the roughly 670 donors were used in a later genetic analysis, which treated that subset as a discovery cohort. All discovery cohort repertoires had been generated using a single sequencing platform. HLA typing included class I and class II loci at four-digit resolution. The number of typed donors differed by locus: about 629-630 for A, B, C, DRB1 and DQB1; 500 to 550 for DQA1; approximately 610 for DPA1; and around 450 for DPB1. About five DR-DQ haplotypes were treated as single units for association and clustering because of strong linkage in the cohort. Among about 360 genotyped donors of the cohort, an average of approximately 250,000 unique TCR beta nucleotide sequences were sequenced per donor, around 18% of them non-productive. Results the study describes overall, beyond this receptor: The authors suggested that the approach could potentially be extended to other disease states and immunological phenotypes. In a later analysis, around 17,000 TCR beta sequences were associated with specific HLA alleles at a false discovery rate of 0.05. In an earlier analysis of some 550 of the donors, most TCR beta V segments were observed in productive rearrangements about 87% or about 30% of the time, broadly matching IMGT annotations. According to a later analysis, parvovirus B19, influenza, CMV and Epstein-Barr virus appeared linked to several top co-occurrence clusters. In a later analysis, most CMV-associated TCR beta chains were found to appear HLA-restricted, with HLA associations seemingly driven largely by CMV exposure. A further reported finding was that TCR beta sequences accurately predicted the HLA-A and HLA-B alleles for most subjects in the first cohort. Compared with the 666-donor mean, donors in an Asian-associated ancestry cluster had fewer N-insertions in productive TCRs, according to a later genetic analysis. When HLA alleles, especially DR and DQ, strongly co-occurred, TCR associations were difficult to assign to individual alleles. V-gene and J-gene trimming of TCR beta chains was associated with a missense DCLRE1C variant in a later genetic analysis, and the association was replicated in an independent cohort. Correlated functional status among segregating V segments might reflect linkage disequilibrium, but an unknown experimental factor could not be ruled out. In vitro tests confirmed that a few of the cytomegalovirus-associated TCR beta chains recognize cytomegalovirus antigens. HLA typing was unavailable for some donors at each locus, so association tests used only the typed subset. The presence/absence analyses assumed that sequencing depth was roughly uniform across donors, and that assumption may not be true. This cohort had only TCR beta chains sequenced, and the lack of alpha or paired-chain data limited which features could be detected. In a later analysis, HLA-associated TCR beta chains showed more clonal expansion and lower generation probabilities than non-associated chains that were equally common. Across donors, most TCR sequences were observed very rarely, whereas some public TCRs were present in many individuals. The study gave a list of about 150 TCR beta chains associated with cytomegalovirus. The classifier was reported to diagnose cytomegalovirus status with high specificity and sensitivity in both the original and validation cohorts. CMV serostatus was the only immune exposure information available for the cohort. A cluster of highly shared sequence variants was judged likely to be a technical artifact of the sequencing pipeline. A later analysis found that TCR association rates varied across HLA loci, with DRB1 alleles showing the most associated TCRs and HLA-C alleles the fewest. About 17 rarely observed V segments, including chromosome 9 orphons, were excluded from the earlier analysis of about 600 of the donors because counts were too low. Because the 87-base-pair reads could not distinguish some IMGT-functional V segments, including TRBV6-2 and TRBV6-3, those segments were excluded.

The cohort comprised more than 550 healthy bone marrow donors. All cohort members were sampled while nominally healthy, although unrecorded immune exposures were likely present. The donor tested CMV seronegative and was one of the 352 seronegative cohort members. Each donor provided a peripheral blood sample, and peripheral blood mononuclear cells were used for TCR beta sequencing. The Qiagen DNeasy Blood Extraction Kit was used to extract genomic DNA from the blood cell samples. V is cut back by 4 bases and J by 2 bases, with 8 bases in the junction unmatched. The CDR3 runs 15 amino acids, cysteine and phenylalanine included. Here the CDR3 DNA is all that survives: 45 bases in frame from base 1. Sequences SGHNT (CDR1) and YYREEE (CDR2) are obtained from the germline V gene (reference sequence). In the case of this clone: It lacks a known antigen. Base qualities are not at hand, and no much larger clone is one base apart.

The library came from the immunoSEQ multiplex PCR assay. The multiplex PCR relied on a mix of 60 forward primers for TCR Vbeta segments and 13 reverse primers for TCR Jbeta segments. Amplification of the CDR3 region of rearranged TCR beta genes was performed with a multiplex PCR assay on genomic DNA. On the Illumina HiSeq System, the amplified TCR beta libraries were sequenced as 87-base-pair reads. Per the authors' processing: A later analysis tallied 75 million to 95 million unique TCR beta chains across the 550 to 850 repertoires, and about 12 million of those chains were shared by two or more donors. Raw reads were error-corrected and collapsed into unique sequences with a nearest-neighbor algorithm that merged closely related sequences to remove PCR and sequencing errors. CDR3 sequences were aligned to IMGT reference sequences to assign V, D and J gene segments. For a sequence to be retained, a match of at least six nucleotides to both a V gene segment and a J gene segment was required. A rearrangement counted as productive if the CDR3 had no stop codons and remained in frame with V and J, and every other rearrangement counted as non-productive. Following IMGT convention, CDR3 was defined as the stretch from the second conserved V-encoded cysteine up to the conserved J-encoded phenylalanine. In an earlier analysis of around 640 of the donors, sequences lacking an unambiguous match to a single V gene segment were excluded. In an earlier analysis of several hundred of the donors, a V segment was called functional when productive rearrangements were above 56.7%, and segregating when the standard deviation between donors exceeded 5%. A statistical classification framework was developed to diagnose cytomegalovirus status using the catalog of TCR beta chain sequences. In a later analysis, TCR nucleotide sequences were compared against IMGT/GENE-DB human TR gene sequences so that V and J genes could be assigned. Using the TCRdist pipeline, a later analysis assigned CDR3 sequences along with most-parsimonious VDJ recombination scenarios. In a later analysis, each TCR beta chain was defined by its CDR3 amino acid sequence together with its V-gene family, and reads without a unique V-gene family were excluded. As a way to deal with suspected cross-contamination and a sequencing artifact, a later analysis dropped under 600 nucleotide sequences that were highly shared and had low generation probability. In a later analysis, a clonal expansion index for each public chain was calculated from normalized within-repertoire ranks of inferred template counts. Generation probabilities in a later analysis came from a VDJ recombination model fitted to out-of-frame rearrangements, and those results were checked against IGoR. In a later analysis, TCR-TCR, TCR-HLA and TCR-CMV co-occurrence was scored with hypergeometric tests, and a repertoire-size bias correction was applied to TCR pairs. False discovery rates were estimated in a later analysis by permuting HLA or CMV assignments 20 times. In a later analysis, co-occurring TCRs were grouped using DBSCAN, and TCRdist sequence similarity was added for clustering within HLA-allele-positive subsets. Repertoires with fewer than 30,000 or more than 120,000 public chains were left out of co-occurrence clustering, as were five repertoires with anomalous nucleotide sharing. TCRdb limited this immuneACCESS table to in-frame rearrangements with V and J called. A share of clones is missing; checked studies link under half to unresolved V genes, and the rest is unexplained. V, J and clone size derive from that table, while D and trimming were established from the DNA sequence. The sample table contains more than 100,000 clones; only one count was recorded for roughly 80% of them. The ten largest clones add up to 1% of the sample.

The TCR was taken from a man aged 35-49 years in good health and CMV-seronegative. The sample comprised PBMCs. The chain links TRBV5-4 with TRBJ1-1; 7 central bases correspond to TRBD1. The CDR3 reads CASSPPGQINTEAFF. At the DNA level, the sequence is TGTGCCAGCAGCCCCCCGGGACAGATAAACACTGAAGCTTTCTTT.